This entry is about one T cell receptor (beta chain). The antigen is not known. This specimen belongs to a study of T cell responses to AZD1222 COVID-19 vaccine. The protocol was immunoSEQ multiplex PCR, while the TCRdb copy is restricted to in-frame clones and leaves out a portion. The sample records about 140,000 clones, 80% to 90% being singletons. Per the germline V gene, CDR1 is SGDLS and CDR2 is YYNGEE. The V end lost 4 bases, the J end lost 3 bases, and 16 bases lay between the germline ends. CDR3 length: 15 residues. The study's findings and limits: Dominant CD4 TCR responses targeted spike regions 160-218 and 743-854. Spike-specific TCR breadth and depth both grew after two AZD1222 doses.

The V call is TRBV9, the J call TRBJ2-5, with D possibly matching TRBD1 (8 bases). The sequencing here drew on peripheral blood, taken on day 0 of AZD1222 vaccination. The sequence came from an adult in good health. In nucleotides, the CDR3 is TGTGCCAGCAGCTTCGAACAGGGGGGGGAAGAGACCCAGTACTTC. Translated, it gives CASSFEQGGEETQYF.